Shown below are 28 T cell receptor beta chains from a single sample sequenced in a study of molecular identifiers for immune sequencing clone quantification. A single record per CDR3 protein comes from TCRdb applying MiXCR to the PCR reads. Of about 300,000 distinct CDR3 sequences listed, over 20% are singletons. Sequenced input: naive CD8+ T cells from blood, with Jurkat cell RNA spiked in. Subset reported: FACS-sorted CD8+CD4-CCR7+CD45RA+ naive T cells. These receptor sequences come from a human donor in good health. Some libraries in this study had Jurkat cell RNA spiked in.

This clonotype was observed at least ten times. As DNA, the CDR3 is TGTGCCACCAGTGATCGGACTAGCGGGGGTGTAGGTGAGCAGTTCTTC. This encodes CATSDRTSGGVGEQFF. J is TRBJ2-1 and V is TRBV24-1; TRBD2 aligns across 13 bases. J was trimmed by 9 bases and V by 3 bases; bases with no gene match: 7. Per the germline V gene, CDR1 is KGHDR and CDR2 is SFDVKD. There are 16 residues in the CDR3.

This clonotype was picked up many times. The chain has TRBV7-9 and TRBJ2-7, with D maybe TRBD1 (5 bases). CDR3 length: 15 amino acids. Per germline, CDR1 SEHNR and CDR2 FQNEAQ (reference sequence). V lost 3 bases to trimming and J lost 6 bases, with 18 bases between them. CDR3 residues: CASSLTTGPSGEQYF. In DNA, the CDR3 is TGTGCCAGCAGCTTGACAACAGGTCCGTCCGGCGAGCAGTACTTC.

There are many counts of this clonotype. The V gene is TRBV30, the J gene TRBJ2-1; unclear D gene. Germline values: CDR1 GTSNPN, CDR2 SVGIG (reference sequence). The CDR3 runs 10 residues. V dropped 0 bases and J dropped 7 bases, with 1 base sitting between them. The CDR3 protein is CAWSVNEQFF. The CDR3 DNA follows: TGTGCCTGGAGTGTAAATGAGCAGTTCTTC. The full variable domain, with the rest looked up from reference TRBV30 and TRBJ2-1, is SQTIHQWPATLVQPVGSPLSLECTVEGTSNPNLYWYRQAAGRGLQLLFYSVGIGQISSEVPQNLSASRPQDRQFILSSKKLLLSDSGFYLCAWSVNEQFFGPGTRLTVL.

This chain uses TRBV7-3 with TRBJ2-1; the match to TRBD1 covers 9 bases. Per the germline V gene, CDR1 is SGHTA and CDR2 is FQGTGA. CDR3 size: 16 residues. V lost 4 bases, J lost 8 bases, and 12 bases stayed unmatched. The CDR3 DNA reads TGTGCCAGCAGCTCGTACCCGGGACAGGGACTCGATGAGCAGTTCTTC. Translating it yields CASSSYPGQGLDEQFF.

Comment on this clonotype: A much larger clone lies one base from this, so it may be a read error. The V call is TRBV13, the J call TRBJ2-5; D remains unclear. The CDR3 totals 15 residues. Germline V CDR1 and CDR2: PRHDT, FYEKMQ (reference sequence). The V and J ends lost 2 bases and 1 base respectively, with 11 bases between them. CDR3 in amino acids: CASSLLCQTQETQYF. The CDR3 coding sequence is TGTGCCAGCAGCTTATTGTGTCAGACCCAAGAGACCCAGTACTTC.

This clonotype was detected once. The chain's CDR3 is CASRTRRNYGYTF. The CDR3 nucleotides read TGTGCCAGCAGAACTCGACGGAACTATGGCTACACCTTC. The V and J genes are TRBV28 and TRBJ1-2, with D unresolved. This CDR3 has 13 amino acids. Trimming shortened V by 6 bases and J by 2 bases, and 10 bases separated the two germline ends. CDR1 and CDR2 from the germline V gene are MDHEN and SYDVKM.

About this clonotype: Just one base apart from a much larger clone, this may be a read error. The J gene is TRBJ2-7, the V gene TRBV7-9; the D call may be TRBD1 or TRBD2 (5 bases each). The V gene lost 5 bases and the J gene lost 2 bases, with 19 bases spanning the gap. Germline values: CDR1 SEHNR, CDR2 FQNEAQ (reference sequence). The CDR3 is 16 amino acids. The CDR3 region is CASSPNRDRQAYEQYF. The CDR3 DNA reads TGTGCCAGCAGCCCTAACCGGGACCGCCAAGCCTACGAGCAGTACTTC. Supplemented by reference TRBV7-9 and TRBJ2-7, the full variable domain reads DTGVSQNPRHKITKRGQNVTFRCDPISEHNRLYWYRQTLGQGPEFLTYFQNEAQLEKSRLLSDRFSAERPKGSFSTLEIQRTEQGDSAMYLCASSPNRDRQAYEQYFGPGTRLTVT.

The CDR3 coding sequence is TGTGCCAGCAGTTTTGTCTTAGCGGTGAGCACAGATACGCAGTATTTT. Translated, it gives CASSFVLAVSTDTQYF. The V call is TRBV27, the J call TRBJ2-3; D is possibly TRBD2 (6 bases). This CDR3 comprises 16 residues. Germline CDR1 and CDR2: MNHEY and SMNVEV (reference sequence). V was pared by 3 bases and J by 0 bases, with 13 bases between.

This clonotype was counted a few times. The V gene is TRBV27, the J gene TRBJ1-5; 8 bases line up with TRBD1. The junction had 12 bases not matched to a gene; V was cut back by 5 bases and J by 9 bases. Germline V CDR1 and CDR2: MNHEY, SMNVEV (reference sequence). The CDR3 totals 15 residues. CDR3 loop: CASSLAGQAIGPQHF. CDR3 nucleotide sequence: TGTGCCAGCAGTCTTGCGGGACAGGCCATCGGGCCCCAGCATTTT.

Concerning this clonotype: A single base separates this from a much larger clone, so it may be a read error. The CDR3 end shows no conserved phenylalanine or tryptophan, and so a read error is likely. The rearrangement links TRBV7-9 to TRBJ2-5; 10 bases match TRBD1. This CDR3 spans 13 amino acids. The trim removed 4 bases at V and 4 bases at J, leaving 0 bases unmatched. Germline CDR1 SEHNR, CDR2 FQNEAQ (reference sequence). The CDR3 reads CASSWDRGETQYL. The CDR3 bases are TGTGCCAGCAGCTGGGACAGGGGAGAGACCCAGTACCTC.

This clonotype has ten or more counts. The chain has TRBV5-6 and TRBJ2-7, with D tentatively TRBD1 or TRBD2 (5 bases each). The germline gives CDR1 SGHDT, CDR2 YYEEEE. Trimming cost V 4 bases and J 4 bases, with 12 bases left between them. The CDR3 runs 13 residues. The CDR3 DNA is TGTGCCAGCAGCCCTATTGGGGGATACGAGCAGTACTTC. Protein sequence: CASSPIGGYEQYF.

This clonotype was recorded a few times. The rearrangement uses TRBV27 and TRBJ1-4, with D possibly TRBD1 on 5 matching bases. CDR1 MNHEY and CDR2 SMNVEV come from the germline V gene (reference sequence). This CDR3 contains 16 residues. V was cut by 7 bases and J by 1 base, with 16 bases left in between. The CDR3: CASIEGRGQTNEKLFF. Here the CDR3 DNA reads TGTGCCAGCATCGAAGGGCGGGGCCAAACTAATGAAAAACTGTTTTTT.

This clonotype has more than one count but fewer than ten. Possible read error: a much larger clone is one base away. The chain carries TRBV6-5 and TRBJ1-1; 11 bases match TRBD1. The CDR3 extends over 16 amino acids. Per the germline V gene, CDR1 is MNHEY and CDR2 is SVGAGI. CDR3 nucleotide sequence: TGTGTCAGCTACGGGACTGAGGACAGGGGGCGAGTTGAAGCTTTCTTT. This translates into CVSYGTEDRGRVEAFF.

Only a few counts were recorded for this clonotype. The V gene is TRBV7-3, the J gene TRBJ2-3; 8 positions match TRBD2. Trimming took 2 bases from V and 4 from J; bases not matched to a gene: 5. The germline V gene has CDR1 SGHTA and CDR2 FQGTGA. The CDR3 runs to 15 residues. The CDR3 nucleotides are TGTGCCAGCAGCTTATCTGGACTAGCTTCAGATACGCAGTATTTT. It yields the protein CASSLSGLASDTQYF.

This clonotype showed up many times. The chain employs TRBV7-9 and TRBJ1-5, with no clear D. Trimming shortened V by 8 bases and J by 0 bases, and 17 bases separated the two germline ends. CDR3 length: 16 residues. CDR1 is SEHNR and CDR2 is FQNEAQ in the germline V gene (reference sequence). CDR3 sequence (DNA): TGTGCCAGCTCCCTCGAGGGCCCCTATAGCAATCAGCCCCAGCATTTT. Its translation: CASSLEGPYSNQPQHF.

This clonotype appeared many times. The chain employs TRBV20-1 and TRBJ2-7; maybe TRBD2 (6 bases). CDR1 DFQATT and CDR2 SNEGSKA come from the germline V gene (reference sequence). V was cut by 6 bases and J by 5 bases, with 20 bases left in between. The CDR3 has 14 amino acids. The CDR3 loop reads CSAPPRGGVHEQYF. The CDR3 region has the DNA TGCAGTGCCCCCCCTCGCGGAGGGGTCCACGAGCAGTACTTC.

This clonotype has a count of ten or more. The chain uses TRBV7-9 and TRBJ2-2, with no clear D. Germline lookup yields CDR1 SEHNR and CDR2 FQNEAQ (reference sequence). Deletions cut 5 bases from V and 5 bases from J, with 9 bases between. The length of the CDR3 is 13 residues. The DNA for the CDR3 is TGTGCCAGCAGCCCTGTCCTGACCGGGGAGCTGTTTTTT. Its translation: CASSPVLTGELFF. The whole variable domain, filled in from reference TRBV7-9 and TRBJ2-2, reads DTGVSQNPRHKITKRGQNVTFRCDPISEHNRLYWYRQTLGQGPEFLTYFQNEAQLEKSRLLSDRFSAERPKGSFSTLEIQRTEQGDSAMYLCASSPVLTGELFFGEGSRLTVL.

This clonotype has at least ten counts. V and J are TRBV6-5 and TRBJ2-3; perhaps TRBD2 as D (6 bases). CDR3 length equals 15 residues. Germline-derived CDR1 and CDR2 are MNHEY and SVGAGI. Trimming left V 6 bases short and J 1 base short, with 14 bases between. The CDR3 DNA follows: TGTGCCAGCAGAAAAGTGGGGGGAGGCACAGATACGCAGTATTTT. It specifies CASRKVGGGTDTQYF.

A remark on this clonotype: Just one base apart from a much larger clone, this may be a read error. This rearrangement joins TRBV20-1 to TRBJ1-5; 8 nucleotides align to TRBD1. The CDR3 contains 16 residues. From germline, CDR1 is DFQATT and CDR2 SNEGSKA (reference sequence). The CDR3 nucleotides read TGCAGTGCTAAGGACAGGGAAGCGTATAGCAATCCGCCCCAGCATTTT. It yields the protein CSAKDREAYSNPPQHF.

This clonotype was picked up many times. This chain uses TRBV19 with TRBJ2-7, with D perhaps matching TRBD2 (6 bases). Per the germline V gene, CDR1 is LNHDA and CDR2 is SQIVND (reference sequence). The CDR3 has 15 residues. V shed 3 bases and J shed 3 bases, with 15 bases lying between them. Here the CDR3 reads CASSIFGGDLYEQYF. CDR3 DNA: TGTGCCAGTAGTATTTTTGGCGGGGACCTCTACGAGCAGTACTTC. Full variable domain (outside the CDR3, taken from reference TRBV19 and TRBJ2-7): DGGITQSPKYLFRKEGQNVTLSCEQNLNHDAMYWYRQDPGQGLRLIYYSQIVNDFQKGDIAEGYSVSREKKESFPLTVTSAQKNPTAFYLCASSIFGGDLYEQYFGPGTRLTVT.

This rearrangement joins TRBV20-1 to TRBJ1-1; 9 bases align to TRBD1. The CDR3 is 18 amino acids. The V gene end was trimmed by 0 bases and the J gene end by 5 bases; junction bases not matched to a gene: 16. Germline V CDR1 and CDR2: DFQATT, SNEGSKA (reference sequence). In DNA, the CDR3 is TGCAGTGCTAGAGATATTGGGACAGGGCTGATTCTGGGAACTGAAGCTTTCTTT. Translating gives CSARDIGTGLILGTEAFF.

V gene TRBV30 combines with J gene TRBJ2-7; D tentatively reads TRBD1 or TRBD2 (5 bases each). From germline, CDR1 is GTSNPN and CDR2 SVGIG (reference sequence). This CDR3 comprises 13 residues. V shed 1 base and J shed 3 bases, with 10 bases lying between them. CDR3 sequence (DNA): TGTGCCTGGAGTGGGGACCGACGCTACGAGCAGTACTTC. It encodes CAWSGDRRYEQYF.

This chain links TRBV29-1 with TRBJ2-1; TRBD1 matches 8 bases. CDR3 length: 12 residues. V lost 4 bases, J lost 5 bases, and 1 base stayed unmatched. The germline gives CDR1 SQVTM, CDR2 ANQGSEA. CDR3 sequence: CSVGDRHNEQFF. CDR3 DNA sequence: TGCAGCGTTGGGGACAGGCACAATGAGCAGTTCTTC.

The V gene is TRBV4-3, the J gene TRBJ2-7, with TRBD2 matching 8 bases. The V gene end was trimmed by 0 bases and the J gene end by 0 bases; junction bases not matched to a gene: 7. The germline V gene has CDR1 LGHNA and CDR2 YSLEER. This CDR3 contains 17 residues. CDR3 DNA: TGCGCCAGCAGCCAAGATAGCCGGGGGGGTCACTCCTACGAGCAGTACTTC. It is translated as CASSQDSRGGHSYEQYF.

This clonotype appeared many times. This chain connects TRBV7-9 to TRBJ1-5; tentative D call: TRBD1 (6 bases). The germline gives CDR1 SEHNR, CDR2 FQNEAQ (reference sequence). The CDR3 has 14 residues. Trimming took off 4 bases at V and 9 bases at J, with 16 bases between the two ends. The CDR3: CASSSSPKGGPQHF. The CDR3 DNA reads as TGTGCCAGCAGCTCCTCCCCCAAAGGGGGGCCCCAGCATTTT.

This chain connects TRBV3-2 to TRBJ2-3; the table's D call, TRBD2, was not checked against the DNA. TRBV3-2 is termed a pseudogene. The CDR3 runs to 15 residues. The CDR3 sequence: CASSPATSFADTQYF. The CDR3 DNA is TGTGCCAGCAGCCCCGCGACGAGCTTCGCAGATACGCAGTATTTT.

This clonotype was counted between two and nine times. The genes are TRBV6-5 and TRBJ1-5; D ambiguous. This CDR3 comprises 14 residues. The V and J ends lost 5 bases and 5 bases respectively, with 13 bases between them. Germline values: CDR1 MNHEY, CDR2 SVGAGI. The CDR3 region is CASSPWRVDQPQHF. DNA for the CDR3: TGTGCCAGCAGTCCATGGAGGGTGGATCAGCCCCAGCATTTT.

In this sample, this clonotype turned up many times. V and J are TRBV29-1 and TRBJ2-1, with 12 bases lining up with TRBD2. Trimming at V came to 5 bases and at J to 6 bases, leaving 5 bases not matched to a gene. This CDR3 has 14 residues. Germline V gene lookup returns CDR1 SQVTM and CDR2 ANQGSEA. CDR3 protein: CSVYTSGRPNEQFF. The CDR3 bases are TGCAGCGTTTATACTAGCGGGAGGCCCAATGAGCAGTTCTTC.